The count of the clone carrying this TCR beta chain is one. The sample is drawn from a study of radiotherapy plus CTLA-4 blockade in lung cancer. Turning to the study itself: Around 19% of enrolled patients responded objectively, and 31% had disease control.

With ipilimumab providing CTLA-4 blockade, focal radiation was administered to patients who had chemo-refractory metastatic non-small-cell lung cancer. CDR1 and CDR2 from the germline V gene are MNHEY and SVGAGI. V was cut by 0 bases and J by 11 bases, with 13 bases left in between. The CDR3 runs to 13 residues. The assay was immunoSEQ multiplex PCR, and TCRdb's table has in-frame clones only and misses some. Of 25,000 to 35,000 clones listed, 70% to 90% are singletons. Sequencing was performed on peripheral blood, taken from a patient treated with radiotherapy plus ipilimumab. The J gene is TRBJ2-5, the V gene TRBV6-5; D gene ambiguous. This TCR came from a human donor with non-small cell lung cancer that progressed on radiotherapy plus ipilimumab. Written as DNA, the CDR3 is TGTGCCAGCAGTTACTCGGCGGCTCTTGAGCAGTACTTC. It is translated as CASSYSAALEQYF.